The clone carrying this T cell receptor (beta chain) was found many times. Its antigen remains unidentified. These data come from a study of blood T cells in healthy people across ages. Study-wide results and caveats: Strong correlation was found linking TCR beta diversity to naive T cell percentage.

The use of a sample-barcoded 5' primer and a J-beta primer mix characterized a second PCR of roughly 6 to 11 cycles. The template-switch adaptor, which had 12 random nucleotides, put a tag on each cDNA molecule. TCRdb re-analysed the 5' RACE reads in MiXCR, keeping a single row per CDR3 protein. The data show approximately 670,000 distinct CDR3 sequences, 40% to 45% seen once. Drawn from each donor were around 10 milliliters of peripheral blood. Total RNA extraction produced at least 6 micrograms (per sample) for the study. The CDR3 is made up of 13 amino acids. The V end lost 2 bases, the J end lost 7 bases, and 12 bases lay between the germline ends. From germline, CDR1 is SGHDN and CDR2 FVKESK.

The J gene is TRBJ2-7, the V gene TRBV14; perhaps TRBD1 as D (6 bases). Material for sequencing was blood. The TCR comes from a man older than 75 in good health. CDR3 nucleotides: TGTGCCAGCAGCCAAACAGGGACGGGGGAGCAGTACTTC. Translation gives CASSQTGTGEQYF. The whole variable domain, remainder taken from reference TRBV14 and TRBJ2-7, is EAGVTQFPSHSVIEKGQTVTLRCDPISGHDNLYWYRRVMGKEIKFLLHFVKESKQDESGMPNNRFLAERTGGTYSTLKVQPAELEDSGVYFCASSQTGTGEQYFGPGTRLTVT.